These 13 T cell receptor beta chains came from one sample sequenced in a study of blood T cell repertoires in COVID-19. Produced via immunoSEQ multiplex PCR; TCRdb's table is partial and in-frame only. Among about 98,000 clones listed, roughly 92% were seen once. The specimen sequenced was peripheral blood. These receptors came from a woman aged 45-65 years with COVID-19, enrolled during active disease.

This chain joins TRBV3-1 (or the pseudogene TRBV3-2) and TRBJ1-1; D is undetermined. The V end was cut by 1 base, the J end by 7 bases, with 4 bases between. The length of the CDR3 is 11 residues. Germline V gives CDR1 LGHDT, CDR2 YNNKEL (reference sequence). CDR3 in amino acids: CASSQGLEAFF. The CDR3 bases are TGTGCCAGCAGCCAAGGGCTTGAAGCTTTCTTT.

V usage is TRBV5-8 and J usage is TRBJ1-4; weak D call: TRBD1 (5 bases). V shed 1 base and J shed 5 bases, with 9 bases lying between them. The CDR3 sequence is 14 residues long. The V gene's germline CDR1 is SGHTS and CDR2 YDEGEE. This CDR3 is CASSLLGGNEKLFF. The CDR3 region has the DNA TGTGCCAGCAGCTTGCTCGGGGGGAATGAAAAACTGTTTTTT.

Here the CDR3 DNA reads TGTGCCAGCAGTTACAGGGGGCCCACTGAAGCTTTCTTT. Protein product: CASSYRGPTEAFF. The genes are TRBV27 and TRBJ1-1; 9 bases map to TRBD1. This CDR3 contains 13 residues. CDR1 is MNHEY, CDR2 SMNVEV, per germline (reference sequence). Unmatched junction bases numbered 1, after V lost 4 bases and J lost 4 bases.

The chain links TRBV6-5 to TRBJ1-1, with D tentatively TRBD1 (5 bases). V dropped 8 bases and J dropped 0 bases, with 7 bases sitting between them. The germline CDR1 and CDR2 sequences are MNHEY and SVGAGI. There are 12 residues in the CDR3. In DNA, the CDR3 is TGTGCCAGCTTACAGGTGAACACTGAAGCTTTCTTT. It translates to CASLQVNTEAFF.

The J gene is TRBJ1-2, the V gene TRBV5-6, with 9 nucleotides matching TRBD1. V dropped 0 bases and J dropped 4; count of bases not matched to a gene: 4. In germline, CDR1 is SGHDT, CDR2 YYEEEE. The CDR3 spans 15 residues. CDR3 protein: CASSLALTGGYGYTF. The CDR3 coding sequence is TGTGCCAGCAGCTTGGCCCTGACAGGGGGCTATGGCTACACCTTC.

The chain combines TRBV6-1 with TRBJ2-6, with a tentative D call TRBD1 (5 bases). V was pared by 3 bases and J by 4 bases, with 19 bases between. Germline V lookup: CDR1 MNHNS, CDR2 SASEGT. The CDR3 extends over 18 amino acids. CDR3 nucleotides: TGTGCCAGCAGTGACCACCCCGCGAAGGGGCCCGGGGCCAACGTCCTGACTTTC. Translation gives CASSDHPAKGPGANVLTF.

The genes are TRBV7-7 and TRBJ2-1; D is possibly TRBD2 (5 bases). Germline V CDR1 and CDR2: SSHAT, FNYEAQ (reference sequence). This CDR3 comprises 15 residues. The ends were cut back, 0 bases at V and 0 bases at J, with 6 bases in the middle. The CDR3 DNA reads TGTGCCAGCAGCTTAGCGGAGGCCTCCTACAATGAGCAGTTCTTC. As protein: CASSLAEASYNEQFF.

The CDR3, as DNA: TGCGCCAGCAGTCAACCGAACCTGGACAGCTACGAGCAGTACTTC. Amino acids: CASSQPNLDSYEQYF. The chain is built from TRBV23-1 and TRBJ2-7; possibly TRBD1 for D (6 bases). TRBV23-1 is identified as an open reading frame with a role that is uncertain. The CDR3 consists of 15 residues. The V and J ends lost 2 bases and 3 bases respectively, with 14 bases between them.

This chain uses TRBV11-2 with TRBJ1-1; perhaps TRBD1 as D (5 bases). The V gene's germline CDR1 is SGHAT and CDR2 FQNNGV. Trimming pared 1 base from V and 2 bases from J, leaving 8 bases between. The CDR3 consists of 14 residues. CDR3 in DNA: TGTGCCAGCAGCTTAGGGCGGACAAACACTGAAGCTTTCTTT. Its translation is CASSLGRTNTEAFF.

The chain recombines TRBV18 with TRBJ1-1, with 8 bases identical to TRBD1. V shed 6 bases, J shed 1 base, and the junction held 7 bases outside the gene matches. Germline values: CDR1 KGHSH, CDR2 LQKENI. This CDR3 contains 15 residues. The CDR3 DNA is TGTGCCAGCTCGCCGTTTCAGGGGGCGAACACTGAAGCTTTCTTT. It encodes CASSPFQGANTEAFF.

This clone came up a few times. The gene calls are TRBV28 and TRBJ1-2, with 7 bases that match TRBD1. The CDR3 is 15 residues long. The V gene's germline CDR1 is MDHEN and CDR2 SYDVKM. Trimming took 7 bases from V and 2 from J; bases not matched to a gene: 10. The chain's CDR3 is CASTLRQGRNYGYTF. The CDR3 coding sequence is TGTGCCAGCACCCTTAGACAGGGACGCAACTATGGCTACACCTTC.

This clone was seen just once. V is TRBV18 and J is TRBJ2-5, with TRBD2 identical over 8 bases. The germline V gene has CDR1 KGHSH and CDR2 LQKENI. Trimming at V came to 2 bases and at J to 4 bases, leaving 6 bases not matched to a gene. The CDR3 spans 15 residues. CDR3 loop: CASSPAGGRGETQYF. The CDR3 nucleotides are TGTGCCAGCTCACCAGCGGGGGGCCGGGGAGAGACCCAGTACTTC.

This sequence joins TRBV5-6 and TRBJ2-1; TRBD2 aligns across 7 bases. CDR1 is SGHDT and CDR2 is YYEEEE in the germline V gene. The junction had 11 bases not matched to a gene; V was cut back by 3 bases and J by 8 bases. CDR3 length: 15 amino acids. This CDR3 reads CASSSRTSPPYEQFF. The DNA of the CDR3 is TGTGCCAGCAGCTCGCGGACTAGTCCCCCCTATGAGCAGTTCTTC.